A selection of T cell receptor beta chains follows, all from one sample in a study of CD8+CD57+ T cells in acquired aplastic anemia. TCRdb fed the reads into MiXCR, producing one record per CDR3 protein. Found here are a few hundred thousand distinct CDR3 sequences, about 80% of them singletons; the top ten hold over 35%. Sample: sorted CD4+, CD8+, or CD8+CD57+ T cells (not recorded which) from PBMCs. The source is a human donor with aplastic anemia. Both conserved end residues are part of each CDR3. The D gene is left open where the match is weak. The size field is filled for only some rows; it gives once, few, many or a size class.

CDR3nt: TGTGCCAGCAGTTCGGGGGGGGGCGGGTATGATACCCCCCTCCACTTT
CDR3aa: CASSSGGGGYDTPLHF
v_gene: TRBV7-3
abundance: -
d_gene: -
j_gene: TRBJ1-6

CDR3nt: TGTGCCAGCGGGGACGGAGAGACCCAGTACTTC
CDR3aa: CASGDGETQYF
v_gene: TRBV2
abundance: few
d_gene: -
j_gene: TRBJ2-5

CDR3nt: TGTGCCAGCAGCTTCGTGGCCTGGGGTAAGGAGCAGTTCTTC
CDR3aa: CASSFVAWGKEQFF
v_gene: TRBV2
abundance: -
d_gene: -
j_gene: TRBJ2-1

CDR3nt: TGTGCCAGCAGCTTTCGGACGGGTACCGGCTCCTACGAGTTT
CDR3aa: CASSFRTGTGSYEF
v_gene: TRBV7-9
abundance: -
d_gene: -
j_gene: TRBJ2-3

CDR3nt: TGTGCCACCAGCAGTCCGCACACTAGCTTGGAGACCCAGTACTTC
CDR3aa: CATSSPHTSLETQYF
v_gene: TRBV15
abundance: few
d_gene: -
j_gene: TRBJ2-5

CDR3nt: TGTGCCAGTAGTATAGCTAGAGGTGCCTACAAGCAGCAGTTCTTC
CDR3aa: CASSIARGAYKQQFF
v_gene: TRBV7-8
abundance: few
d_gene: -
j_gene: TRBJ2-1

CDR3nt: TGTGCCAGCAGCTTAGGTCTTGGGACAGGGAATTCTTCACCCCTCCACTTT
CDR3aa: CASSLGLGTGNSSPLHF
v_gene: TRBV5-5
abundance: -
d_gene: TRBD1
j_gene: TRBJ1-6

CDR3nt: TGTGCCACCAGCTTAGCCCACGGGACAAAAGAGACCCAGAACTACAATGAGCAGTTCTTC
CDR3aa: CATSLAHGTKETQNYNEQFF
v_gene: TRBV7-6
abundance: once
d_gene: -
j_gene: TRBJ2-1

CDR3nt: TGTGCCAGCAGCGGAGGAGGGACGGGCTCAGCTACGCCCCAGTACTTC
CDR3aa: CASSGGGTGSATPQYF
v_gene: TRBV9
abundance: -
d_gene: -
j_gene: TRBJ2-5

CDR3nt: TGTGCCAGCAGTGAAGCCGGGAGTGGCAATGAAAAACTGTTTTTT
CDR3aa: CASSEAGSGNEKLFF
v_gene: TRBV2
abundance: -
d_gene: -
j_gene: TRBJ1-4

CDR3nt: TGCAGTGGACGTTCCGGTGCGAACACCGGGGAGCTGTTTTTT
CDR3aa: CSGRSGANTGELFF
v_gene: TRBV20-1
abundance: -
d_gene: -
j_gene: TRBJ2-2

CDR3nt: TGTGCCAGCAGCGTCGGGGGCAGTTCTGCGCCGCAGTATTTT
CDR3aa: CASSVGGSSAPQYF
v_gene: TRBV2
abundance: -
d_gene: -
j_gene: TRBJ2-3

CDR3nt: TGCAGCGTGAAAAATGGACAGGGCGGAGAGACCCAGTACTTC
CDR3aa: CSVKNGQGGETQYF
v_gene: TRBV29-1
abundance: few
d_gene: TRBD1
j_gene: TRBJ2-5

CDR3nt: TGTGCCAGCAGGGTAGGGTCCGCTACTCAGTATTTT
CDR3aa: CASRVGSATQYF
v_gene: TRBV2
abundance: -
d_gene: -
j_gene: TRBJ2-3

CDR3nt: TGTGCCAGCAGCTTCCCTATCTACGAGCAGTACTTC
CDR3aa: CASSFPIYEQYF
v_gene: TRBV7-3
abundance: -
d_gene: -
j_gene: TRBJ2-7

CDR3nt: TGTGCCAGCAGCGGAGGGTCAGATACGAAGTATTTTTACACCTTC
CDR3aa: CASSGGSDTKYFYTF
v_gene: TRBV9
abundance: few
d_gene: -
j_gene: TRBJ1-2

CDR3nt: TGTGCCAGTAGTAGGATTGGGACCGAGCAGTACTTC
CDR3aa: CASSRIGTEQYF
v_gene: TRBV19
abundance: few
d_gene: -
j_gene: TRBJ2-7

CDR3nt: TGTGCCAGCAGCTTCGGCGGGGGCTCCGATACGCAGTATTTT
CDR3aa: CASSFGGGSDTQYF
v_gene: TRBV11-2
abundance: few
d_gene: -
j_gene: TRBJ2-3

CDR3nt: TGTGCCAGCACCACCCTAGCGGGAGCGGGTGATACGCAGTATTTT
CDR3aa: CASTTLAGAGDTQYF
v_gene: TRBV12-3/TRBV12-4
abundance: -
d_gene: TRBD2
j_gene: TRBJ2-3

CDR3nt: TGTGCCAGCAGCTTATCAGGCGGAGGGCAAGATGAAGCTAAACTGTTTTTT
CDR3aa: CASSLSGGGQDEAKLFF
v_gene: TRBV7-3
abundance: few
d_gene: -
j_gene: TRBJ1-4

CDR3nt: TGCAGTGCCAGGGAGGACAGCTCCTACGACACTGAAGCTTTCTTT
CDR3aa: CSAREDSSYDTEAFF
v_gene: TRBV20-1
abundance: -
d_gene: -
j_gene: TRBJ1-1

CDR3nt: TGTGCCGGCAGGGATGGTAGGGACCCCGAGCAGTTCTTC
CDR3aa: CAGRDGRDPEQFF
v_gene: TRBV7-9
abundance: -
d_gene: -
j_gene: TRBJ2-1

CDR3nt: TGTGCCAGCAGCGTGGACAGGGGGCGTTCTGCAGATACGCTCTTT
CDR3aa: CASSVDRGRSADTLF
v_gene: TRBV7-2
abundance: -
d_gene: TRBD1
j_gene: TRBJ1-1

CDR3nt: TGCAGTGGGGGAGTAGAGACCCAGTACTTC
CDR3aa: CSGGVETQYF
v_gene: TRBV20-1
abundance: -
d_gene: -
j_gene: TRBJ2-5

CDR3nt: TGTGCCAGCAGCTTTCAAATAAGCGGGAACACTGAAGCTTTCTTT
CDR3aa: CASSFQISGNTEAFF
v_gene: TRBV11-1
abundance: -
d_gene: -
j_gene: TRBJ1-1

CDR3nt: TGTGCCAGCAGCTTTGGGGCGGCACGGAAAGAGACGCAGTACTTC
CDR3aa: CASSFGAARKETQYF
v_gene: TRBV7-3
abundance: once
d_gene: -
j_gene: TRBJ2-5

CDR3nt: TGTGCCAGCAGCGTAGACAGTGGCTACACCTTC
CDR3aa: CASSVDSGYTF
v_gene: TRBV9
abundance: -
d_gene: -
j_gene: TRBJ1-2

CDR3nt: TGTGCCAGCAGCTTCGCGAGCGCGGGACCTACGAACGAGCAGTTCTTC
CDR3aa: CASSFASAGPTNEQFF
v_gene: TRBV5-4
abundance: -
d_gene: -
j_gene: TRBJ2-1

CDR3nt: TGTGCCAGCAGCTTGATAGACCCAGATACGCAGTATTTTACCTTC
CDR3aa: CASSLIDPDTQYFTF
v_gene: TRBV7-8
abundance: once
d_gene: -
j_gene: TRBJ1-2